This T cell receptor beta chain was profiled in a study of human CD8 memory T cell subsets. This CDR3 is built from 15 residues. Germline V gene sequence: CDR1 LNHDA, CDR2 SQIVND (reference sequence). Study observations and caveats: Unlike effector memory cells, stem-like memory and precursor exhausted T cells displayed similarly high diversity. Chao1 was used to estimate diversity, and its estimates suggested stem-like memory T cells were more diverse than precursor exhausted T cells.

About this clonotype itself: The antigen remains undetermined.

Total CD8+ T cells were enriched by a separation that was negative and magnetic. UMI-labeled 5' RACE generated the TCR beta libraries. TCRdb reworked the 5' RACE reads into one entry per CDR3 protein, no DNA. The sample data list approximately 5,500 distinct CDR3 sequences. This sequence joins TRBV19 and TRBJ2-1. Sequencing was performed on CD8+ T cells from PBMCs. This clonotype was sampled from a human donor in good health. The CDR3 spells CASSRSVVSGNEQFF. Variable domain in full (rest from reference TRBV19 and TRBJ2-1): DGGITQSPKYLFRKEGQNVTLSCEQNLNHDAMYWYRQDPGQGLRLIYYSQIVNDFQKGDIAEGYSVSREKKESFPLTVTSAQKNPTAFYLCASSRSVVSGNEQFFGPGTRLTVL.